Listed below are T cell receptor beta chains from one sample, sequenced in a study of blood T cell repertoires in COVID-19. TCRdb's copy holds only in-frame clones and misses some; the assay was immunoSEQ multiplex PCR. The sample lists just under 150,000 clones; 89% were seen once. Sequenced: peripheral blood. The receptor set was obtained from a human donor in a cohort sampled during active COVID-19. Both conserved end residues are part of each CDR3. The order of the fields is CDR3 length, J gene, D gene, V gene, clone size, CDR3 protein, CDR3 DNA. A D gene is named only where the DNA matches it firmly. Some rows have no size entry. The others give once, few or many, or a class for an expanded clone.

>14|TRBJ2-5|TRBD2|TRBV2|NA
CASSENGGWETQYF
TGTGCCAGCAGTGAAAACGGGGGGTGGGAGACCCAGTACTTC
>14|TRBJ2-5|TRBD2|TRBV30|NA
CAWNLAGSQETQYF
TGTGCCTGGAATCTAGCGGGTTCTCAAGAGACCCAGTACTTC
>15|TRBJ2-1|NA|TRBV11-3|NA
CASSPGGFTYNEQFF
TGTGCCAGCAGCCCAGGAGGTTTTACCTACAATGAGCAGTTCTTC
>11|TRBJ2-7|NA|TRBV6-2/TRBV6-3|NA
CASSFNYEQYF
TGTGCCAGCAGTTTCAACTACGAGCAGTACTTC
>13|TRBJ1-2|NA|TRBV4-1|NA
CASSQDGVYGYTF
TGCGCCAGCAGCCAAGATGGAGTCTATGGCTACACCTTC
>14|TRBJ2-7|TRBD1|TRBV7-2|NA
CASSGGTGYHEQYF
TGTGCCAGCAGCGGTGGGACAGGGTACCACGAGCAGTACTTC
>16|TRBJ1-2|TRBD1|TRBV27|NA
CASSFLRTGLPYGYTF
TGTGCCAGCAGTTTCTTAAGGACAGGGCTCCCCTATGGCTACACCTTC
>12|TRBJ2-7|NA|TRBV2|NA
CASSEGGYEQYF
TGTGCCAGCAGTGAAGGCGGTTACGAGCAGTACTTC
>16|TRBJ2-2|NA|TRBV6-1|NA
CASSERNRVATGELFF
TGTGCCAGCAGTGAAAGGAACAGGGTCGCCACCGGGGAGCTGTTTTTT
>16|TRBJ2-5|NA|TRBV14|NA
CASSQVGSGLRETQYF
TGTGCCAGCAGCCAAGTGGGGTCGGGACTTAGAGAGACCCAGTACTTC
>16|TRBJ1-4|NA|TRBV7-8|NA
CASSLASTGYNEKLFF
TGTGCCAGCAGCTTAGCCTCGACAGGATATAATGAAAAACTGTTTTTT
>15|TRBJ2-1|NA|TRBV18|NA
CASSPGRGYYNEQFF
TGTGCCAGCTCACCAGGGCGGGGTTACTACAATGAGCAGTTCTTC
>18|TRBJ2-2|TRBD1|TRBV18|NA
CASSPQSSGQGSTGELFF
TGTGCCAGCTCACCACAGTCGTCGGGACAGGGCAGCACCGGGGAGCTGTTTTTT
>14|TRBJ1-2|TRBD1|TRBV6-4|NA
CASSLPGTGYGYTF
TGTGCCAGCAGTCTCCCCGGGACAGGGTATGGCTACACCTTC
>16|TRBJ1-1|NA|TRBV3-1/TRBV3-2|few
CASSQGYPFPNTEAFF
TGTGCCAGCAGCCAAGGCTATCCGTTTCCCAACACTGAAGCTTTCTTT
>14|TRBJ2-5|TRBD2|TRBV2|NA
CASSRTSEQETQYF
TGTGCCAGCAGTAGGACTAGCGAGCAAGAGACCCAGTACTTC
>15|TRBJ2-3|NA|TRBV27|many
CASSLSHASTDTQYF
TGTGCCAGCAGTTTGAGTCATGCTAGCACAGATACGCAGTATTTT
>17|TRBJ2-2|NA|TRBV4-3|NA
CASSLGLLSLDTGELFF
TGCGCCAGCAGCCTGGGACTCCTTTCGCTCGACACCGGGGAGCTGTTTTTT
>15|TRBJ2-5|NA|TRBV18|NA
CASSPKLRSQETQYF
TGTGCCAGCTCACCAAAGCTGCGATCACAAGAGACCCAGTACTTC
>13|TRBJ1-1|NA|TRBV14|NA
CASSLNHGAEAFF
TGTGCCAGCAGCCTTAACCACGGGGCTGAAGCTTTCTTT
>14|TRBJ1-2|NA|TRBV27|NA
CASSFLKRPYGYTF
TGTGCCAGCAGTTTCCTTAAGCGGCCCTATGGCTACACCTTC
>13|TRBJ1-2|TRBD1|TRBV2|once
CASKEGGDYGYTF
TGTGCCAGCAAGGAAGGGGGCGACTATGGCTACACCTTC